This TCR beta chain comes out of a study of regulatory T cells in long-lasting Graves disease. This clonotype has just a few counts. Building the TCR beta libraries relied on iRepertoire HTBI primers, and CDR3 regions underwent Arm-PCR. TCRdb analysed the multiplex PCR reads with MiXCR anew, one entry per CDR3 protein. The sample yields about 530,000 distinct CDR3 sequences, about 16% seen once. Indicated time point: newly diagnosed GD, antithyroid drugs for less than 3 months. PBMC RNA was the source of the TCR library. EDTA tubes held approximately 8.8 milliliters of peripheral blood from each patient. The V gene's germline CDR1 is SGHVS and CDR2 FQNEAQ. The CDR3 covers 14 residues. V lost 2 bases, J lost 4 bases, and 9 bases lay in between. This sample was also put to use in a study of T cells in Graves' hyperthyroidism and ophthalmopathy. That paper states: Most clonotypes expanded in thyroid above 0.001 were likewise present in blood.

The TCR comes from a woman aged 35-60 years with Graves disease. The chain joins TRBV7-8 to TRBJ1-3, with D unresolved. The source material was peripheral blood mononuclear cells (PBMCs), sampled at new diagnosis, from a patient treated with antithyroid drugs. The CDR3 region is CASSLRQDGNTIYF. As DNA, the CDR3 is TGTGCCAGCAGCTTAAGACAAGACGGAAACACCATATATTTT.